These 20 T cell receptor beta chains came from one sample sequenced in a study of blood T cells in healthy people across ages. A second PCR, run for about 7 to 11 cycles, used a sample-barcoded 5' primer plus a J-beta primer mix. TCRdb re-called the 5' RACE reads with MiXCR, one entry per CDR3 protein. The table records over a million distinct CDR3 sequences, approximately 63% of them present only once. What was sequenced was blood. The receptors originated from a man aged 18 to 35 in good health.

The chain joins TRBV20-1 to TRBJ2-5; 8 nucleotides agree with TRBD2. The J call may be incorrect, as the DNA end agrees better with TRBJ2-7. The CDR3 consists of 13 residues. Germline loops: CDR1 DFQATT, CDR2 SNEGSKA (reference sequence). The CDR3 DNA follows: TGCAGTGCTGCAAGCGGGAGTGGCTACGAGCAGTACTTC. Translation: CSAASGSGYEQYF.

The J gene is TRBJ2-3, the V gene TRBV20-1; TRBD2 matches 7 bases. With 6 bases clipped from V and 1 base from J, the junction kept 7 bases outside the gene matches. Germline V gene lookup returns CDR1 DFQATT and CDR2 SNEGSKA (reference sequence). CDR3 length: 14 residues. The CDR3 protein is CSASGIPGTDTQYF. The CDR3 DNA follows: TGCAGTGCCAGCGGGATACCCGGCACAGATACGCAGTATTTT.

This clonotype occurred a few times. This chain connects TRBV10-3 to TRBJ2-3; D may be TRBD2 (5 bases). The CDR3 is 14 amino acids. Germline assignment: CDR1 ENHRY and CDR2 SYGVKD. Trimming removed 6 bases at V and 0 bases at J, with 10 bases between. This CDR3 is CAISASPSTDTQYF. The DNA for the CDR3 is TGTGCCATCAGCGCTAGCCCTAGCACAGATACGCAGTATTTT.

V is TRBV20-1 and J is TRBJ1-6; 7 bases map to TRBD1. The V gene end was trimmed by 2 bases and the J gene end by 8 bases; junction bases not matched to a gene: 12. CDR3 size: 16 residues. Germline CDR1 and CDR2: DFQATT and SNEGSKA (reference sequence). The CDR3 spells CSARPFVIGGHSPLHF. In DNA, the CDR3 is TGCAGTGCTAGACCCTTCGTGATAGGGGGCCATTCACCCCTCCACTTT.

CDR3 region: CASSPKGKGTEAFF. Here the CDR3 DNA reads TGTGCCAGCTCACCAAAGGGGAAAGGGACTGAAGCTTTCTTT. The chain links TRBV18 to TRBJ1-1, with a weak D call TRBD1 (5 bases). Trimming removed 2 bases at V and 5 bases at J, with 12 bases between. The CDR3 runs to 14 residues. CDR1 is KGHSH, CDR2 LQKENI, per germline.

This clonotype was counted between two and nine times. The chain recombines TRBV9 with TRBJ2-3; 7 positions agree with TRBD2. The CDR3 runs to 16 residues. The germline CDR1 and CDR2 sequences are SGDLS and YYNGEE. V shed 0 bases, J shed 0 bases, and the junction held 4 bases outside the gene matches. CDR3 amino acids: CASSVGTAGSTDTQYF. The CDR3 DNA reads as TGTGCCAGCAGCGTAGGAACAGCGGGGAGCACAGATACGCAGTATTTT.

Here the CDR3 DNA reads TGCGCCAGCAGCCCGCACACAGCGAACACTGAAGCTTTCTTT. Translating it yields CASSPHTANTEAFF. The chain has TRBV4-1 and TRBJ1-1; D gene unclear. V lost 4 bases to trimming and J lost 1 base, with 10 bases between them. The CDR3 consists of 14 residues. The germline V gene encodes CDR1 MGHRA and CDR2 YSYEKL.

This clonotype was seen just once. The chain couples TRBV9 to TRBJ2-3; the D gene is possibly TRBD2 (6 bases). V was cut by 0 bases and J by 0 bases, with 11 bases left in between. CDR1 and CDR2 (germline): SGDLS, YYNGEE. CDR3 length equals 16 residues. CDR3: CASSVEAGPSTDTQYF. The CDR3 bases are TGTGCCAGCAGCGTAGAGGCGGGGCCGAGCACAGATACGCAGTATTTT.

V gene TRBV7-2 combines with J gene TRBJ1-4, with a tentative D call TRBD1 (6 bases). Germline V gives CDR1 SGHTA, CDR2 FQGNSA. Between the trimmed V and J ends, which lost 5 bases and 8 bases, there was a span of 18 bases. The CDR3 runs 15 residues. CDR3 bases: TGTGCCAGCAGCCAAGAGACAGGTTGGGGAGAAAAACTGTTTTTT. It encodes CASSQETGWGEKLFF. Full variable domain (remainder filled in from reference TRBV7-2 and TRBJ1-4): GAGVSQSPSNKVTEKGKDVELRCDPISGHTALYWYRQSLGQGLEFLIYFQGNSAPDKSGLPSDRFSAERTGGSVSTLTIQRTQQEDSAVYLCASSQETGWGEKLFFGSGTQLSVL.

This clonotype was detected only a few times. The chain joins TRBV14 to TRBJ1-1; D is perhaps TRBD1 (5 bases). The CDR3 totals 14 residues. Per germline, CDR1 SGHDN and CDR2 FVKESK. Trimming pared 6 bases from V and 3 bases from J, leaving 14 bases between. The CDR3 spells CASSPTLGDTEAFF. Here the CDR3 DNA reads TGTGCCAGCAGTCCCACGTTGGGGGACACTGAAGCTTTCTTT. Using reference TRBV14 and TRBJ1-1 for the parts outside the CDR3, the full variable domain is EAGVTQFPSHSVIEKGQTVTLRCDPISGHDNLYWYRRVMGKEIKFLLHFVKESKQDESGMPNNRFLAERTGGTYSTLKVQPAELEDSGVYFCASSPTLGDTEAFFGQGTRLTVV.

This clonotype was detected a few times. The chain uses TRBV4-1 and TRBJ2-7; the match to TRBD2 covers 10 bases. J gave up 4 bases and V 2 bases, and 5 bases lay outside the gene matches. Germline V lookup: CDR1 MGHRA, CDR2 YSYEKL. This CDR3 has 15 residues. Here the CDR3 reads CASSQPGLAKYEQYF. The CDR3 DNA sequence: TGCGCCAGCAGCCAACCGGGACTAGCGAAATACGAGCAGTACTTC.

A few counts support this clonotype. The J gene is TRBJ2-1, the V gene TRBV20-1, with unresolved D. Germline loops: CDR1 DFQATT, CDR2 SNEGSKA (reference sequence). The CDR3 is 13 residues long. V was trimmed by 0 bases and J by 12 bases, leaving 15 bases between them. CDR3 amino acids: CSARDRPGEGQFF. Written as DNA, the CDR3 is TGCAGTGCTAGAGATCGACCCGGAGAAGGGCAGTTCTTC.

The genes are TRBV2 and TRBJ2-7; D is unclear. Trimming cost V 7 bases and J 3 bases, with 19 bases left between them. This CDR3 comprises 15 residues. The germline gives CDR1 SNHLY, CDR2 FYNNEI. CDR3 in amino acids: CASKVERQDLYEQYF. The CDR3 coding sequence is TGTGCCAGCAAAGTGGAGCGACAAGATCTCTACGAGCAGTACTTC.

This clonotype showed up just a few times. This CDR3 reads CASLGQTPAYQETQYF. In nucleotides, the CDR3 is TGTGCCAGCCTTGGACAGACCCCCGCGTACCAAGAGACCCAGTACTTC. This chain connects TRBV2 to TRBJ2-5, with D perhaps TRBD1 (6 bases). V was clipped by 8 bases and J by 0 bases, with 19 bases between them. The CDR3 is 16 amino acids. In germline, CDR1 is SNHLY, CDR2 FYNNEI.

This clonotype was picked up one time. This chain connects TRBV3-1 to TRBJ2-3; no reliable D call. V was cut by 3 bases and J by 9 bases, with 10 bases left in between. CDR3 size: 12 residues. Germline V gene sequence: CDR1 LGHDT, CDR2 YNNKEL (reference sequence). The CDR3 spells CASSHIRETQYF. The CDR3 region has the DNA TGTGCCAGCAGCCATATCCGCGAGACGCAGTATTTT.

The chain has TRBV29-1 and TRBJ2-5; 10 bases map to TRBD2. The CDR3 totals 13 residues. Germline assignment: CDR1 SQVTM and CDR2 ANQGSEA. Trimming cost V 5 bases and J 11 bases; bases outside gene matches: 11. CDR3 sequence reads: CSVRGLARAQQYF. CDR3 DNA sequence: TGCAGCGTTAGGGGACTAGCGAGAGCCCAGCAGTACTTC. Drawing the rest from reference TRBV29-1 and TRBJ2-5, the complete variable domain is SAVISQKPSRDICQRGTSLTIQCQVDSQVTMMFWYRQQPGQSLTLIATANQGSEATYESGFVIDKFPISRPNLTFSTLTVSNMSPEDSSIYLCSVRGLARAQQYFGPGTRLLVL.

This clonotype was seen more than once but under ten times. The CDR3 here is CASSLPGTPSFF. In DNA form, the CDR3 reads TGTGCCAGCAGCCTTCCCGGGACACCCTCGTTCTTC. V and J are TRBV3-1 and TRBJ2-1; possible D gene TRBD1, 6 bases. Per the germline V gene, CDR1 is LGHDT and CDR2 is YNNKEL (reference sequence). The CDR3 is 12 amino acids. V lost 4 bases and J 15 bases, leaving 16 bases between the germline ends.

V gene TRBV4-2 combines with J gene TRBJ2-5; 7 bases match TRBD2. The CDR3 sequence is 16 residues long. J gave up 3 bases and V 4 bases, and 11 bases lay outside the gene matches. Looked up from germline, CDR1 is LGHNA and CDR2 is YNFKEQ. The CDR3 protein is CASSLVERDPEETQYF. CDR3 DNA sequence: TGTGCCAGCAGCCTTGTGGAGCGGGACCCAGAAGAGACCCAGTACTTC.

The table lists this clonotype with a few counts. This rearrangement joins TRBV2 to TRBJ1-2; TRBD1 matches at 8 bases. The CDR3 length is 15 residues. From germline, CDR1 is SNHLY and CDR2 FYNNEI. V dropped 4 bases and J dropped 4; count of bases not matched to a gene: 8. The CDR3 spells CASSAIPGTGYGYTF. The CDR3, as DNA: TGTGCCAGCAGTGCAATACCCGGGACAGGCTATGGCTACACCTTC.

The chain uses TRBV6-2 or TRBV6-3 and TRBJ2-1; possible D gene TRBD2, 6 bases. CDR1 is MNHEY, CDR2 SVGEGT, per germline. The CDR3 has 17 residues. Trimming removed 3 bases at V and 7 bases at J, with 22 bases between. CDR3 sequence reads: CASSYGLLRTGRNEQFF. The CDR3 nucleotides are TGTGCCAGCAGTTATGGCCTCTTAAGGACGGGGAGGAATGAGCAGTTCTTC.